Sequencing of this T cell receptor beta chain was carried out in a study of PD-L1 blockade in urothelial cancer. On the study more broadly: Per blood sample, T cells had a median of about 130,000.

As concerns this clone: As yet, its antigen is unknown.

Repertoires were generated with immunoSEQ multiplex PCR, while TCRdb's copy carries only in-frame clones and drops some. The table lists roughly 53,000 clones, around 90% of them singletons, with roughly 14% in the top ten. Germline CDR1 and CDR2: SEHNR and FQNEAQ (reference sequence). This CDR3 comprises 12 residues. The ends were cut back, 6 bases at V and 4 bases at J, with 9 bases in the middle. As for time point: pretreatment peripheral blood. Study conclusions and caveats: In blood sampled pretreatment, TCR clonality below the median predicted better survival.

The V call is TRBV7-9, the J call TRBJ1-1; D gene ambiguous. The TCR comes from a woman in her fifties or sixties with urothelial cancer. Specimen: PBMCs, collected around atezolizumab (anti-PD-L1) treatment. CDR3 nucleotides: TGTGCCAGCAGTCGGGGTGGCACTGAAGCTTTCTTT. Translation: CASSRGGTEAFF.